This T cell receptor (beta chain) comes out of a study of OX40 agonist ivuxolimab in advanced cancers. The wider study: Therapy given before enrollment (anti-PD-1, anti-PD-L1 or anti-CTLA-4) was allowed, and 40% had some.

The method was immunoSEQ multiplex PCR; TCRdb's version includes in-frame clones alone and lacks a portion of them. Seen here are about 66,000 clones, 87% observed once, and the top ten hold 2% to 2.5%. This TCR was recovered from an adult with an advanced solid tumor such as melanoma, head and neck, liver or kidney cancer. Sequenced here: CD4+ or CD8+ T cells sorted from blood, sampled in a trial of the OX40 agonist ivuxolimab.

The CDR3: CASSQSTSVTYEQYF. The CDR3 DNA sequence: TGTGCCAGCTCACAAAGTACTAGCGTAACATACGAGCAGTACTTC. This chain joins TRBV18 and TRBJ2-7, with TRBD2 matching over 7 bases. Germline V CDR1 and CDR2: KGHSH, LQKENI. The V segment lost 4 bases and the J segment 4 bases; nucleotides outside the gene matches: 10. This CDR3 is built from 15 residues.